The text below deals with one T cell receptor beta chain. The assay was immunoSEQ multiplex PCR, and TCRdb's table has in-frame clones only and misses some. Here the sample spans roughly 120,000 clones, less than 90% being singletons. The sample is drawn from a study of blood T cell repertoires in COVID-19. Study-wide context: Researchers got acute and convalescent COVID-19 samples from the United States, Italy and Spain.

The clonotype was recovered from an elderly man with acute or convalescent COVID-19. Sequencing used peripheral blood.

CDR3 coding DNA: TGTGCCAGTAGTCGCGCGTCCTGGGGGCGTGGGGCCAACGTCCTGACTTTC. Translation: CASSRASWGRGANVLTF. The chain carries TRBV19 and TRBJ2-6; D perhaps matches TRBD1 (6 bases). This CDR3 is 17 amino acids long. Germline values: CDR1 LNHDA, CDR2 SQIVND (reference sequence). V was pared by 5 bases and J by 3 bases, with 17 bases between.